This T cell receptor beta chain was profiled in a study of regulatory T cells in long-lasting Graves disease. For the study at large: Less than 3 months of antithyroid drugs had been taken by newly diagnosed Graves' patients.

Time point of the sample: newly diagnosed GD, antithyroid drugs for less than 3 months. RNA isolated from PBMCs was used to make the TCR library. Patients came through an endocrinology department, and that department was in Xi'an, China. In germline, CDR1 is SNHLY, CDR2 FYNNEI. Trimming left V 6 bases short and J 2 bases short, with 14 bases between. The CDR3 sequence is 14 residues long. The authors built TCR beta libraries using iRepertoire HTBI primers and Arm-PCR of CDR3 regions. MiXCR was run by TCRdb on the multiplex PCR reads, yielding one entry per CDR3 protein. Here the sample spans under 250,000 distinct CDR3 sequences, around 20% being singletons. In addition, the sample was reused for a study of T cells in Graves' hyperthyroidism and ophthalmopathy. From that study: Expanded thyroid clonotypes (above 0.001) were mostly also found in blood.

The rearrangement joins TRBV2 to TRBJ2-7, with D possibly being TRBD2 (6 bases). The sequences come from peripheral blood mononuclear cells (PBMCs), collected at new diagnosis, from a patient treated with antithyroid drugs. This receptor was taken from a young woman with Graves disease. CDR3 in DNA: TGTGCCAGCAGGCCGGGACTTCTCACCTACGAGCAGTACTTC. This gives the protein CASRPGLLTYEQYF.